The TCR beta chain described here comes from a study of early T cells in non-severe SARS-CoV-2 infection. In the study overall: Sequencing input comprised bulk RNA from unsorted whole blood; chain pairing was not available. Study results and caveats: Matches to VDJdb favored anti-spike CD8 responses and missed private and CD4 specificities.

The CDR3 loop spans 14 amino acids. Separate cDNA molecules each had unique molecular identifiers attached to them. In TCRdb, the 5' RACE reads were re-called with MiXCR into one record per CDR3 protein. The data contain under 45,000 distinct CDR3 sequences, less than 6.5% of them singletons. At least ten counts were recorded for this clonotype. No antigen is known for it. The receptor was isolated from an adult who was a healthcare worker with PCR-confirmed SARS-CoV-2 infection or an uninfected control (not recorded which). The genes are TRBV21-1 and TRBJ2-7. TRBV21-1 represents a pseudogene. The sample was whole blood, taken at baseline. CDR3 region: CASSKEDGFYEQYF. The CDR3 bases are TGTGCCAGCAGCAAAGAAGACGGCTTCTACGAGCAGTACTTC.